The next 5 T cell receptor beta chains were all read from a single sample in a study of blood T cell repertoires in COVID-19. The repertoire was sequenced with immunoSEQ multiplex PCR; TCRdb's copy has only in-frame clones and lacks some. In the table there are 150,000 to 200,000 clones, roughly 86% of which are singletons. Sequenced input: peripheral blood. The receptors come from a man in his 70s with acute or convalescent COVID-19.

The V and J genes are TRBV5-5 and TRBJ1-5; TRBD1 matches 9 bases. CDR1 SGHKS and CDR2 YYEKEE come from the germline V gene (reference sequence). The CDR3 has 13 amino acids. V trimming: 4 bases; J trimming: 5 bases; junction bases outside the gene matches: 1. The CDR3 reads CASSRQGDQPQHF. The CDR3 DNA sequence: TGTGCCAGCAGCAGACAGGGGGATCAGCCCCAGCATTTT.

Concerning this clone itself: One end of the junction is discordant with germline, which a read error may explain. The chain employs TRBV14 and TRBJ2-1; weak D call: TRBD2 (6 bases). Germline CDR1 and CDR2: SGHDN and FVKESK. The CDR3 totals 16 residues. CDR3 in DNA: TGTGCCAGCACCCAAGGGGTTGGCCGGGGGAGTAATGAGCAGTTCTTC. This codes for CASTQGVGRGSNEQFF.

The V and J genes are TRBV6-5 and TRBJ2-7, with 7 bases matching TRBD1. Germline assignment: CDR1 MNHEY and CDR2 SVGAGI. With V trimmed by 0 bases and J by 4 bases, 9 bases remained unmatched. The CDR3 contains 16 residues. This chain's CDR3 is CASSYSTGQSLYEQYF. The CDR3, as DNA: TGTGCCAGCAGTTACTCAACGGGACAGTCTTTATACGAGCAGTACTTC.

This sequence joins TRBV12-3 or TRBV12-4 and TRBJ1-1; D perhaps matches TRBD1 (5 bases). This CDR3 is 12 amino acids long. V was shortened by 3 bases and J by 6 bases, with 8 bases between the two germline ends. CDR3 protein: CASSFRVSEAFF. The CDR3 region has the DNA TGTGCCAGCAGTTTCAGGGTCTCTGAAGCTTTCTTT.

This clone appeared a single time. The chain joins TRBV9 to TRBJ1-4; TRBD1 aligns across 9 bases. The CDR3 has 14 residues. The V gene's germline CDR1 is SGDLS and CDR2 YYNGEE. J lost 5 bases, V lost 7 bases, and 6 bases had no gene match. The CDR3 reads CASGGTGLNEKLFF. The DNA of the CDR3 is TGTGCCAGCGGAGGGACAGGGCTAAATGAAAAACTGTTTTTT.